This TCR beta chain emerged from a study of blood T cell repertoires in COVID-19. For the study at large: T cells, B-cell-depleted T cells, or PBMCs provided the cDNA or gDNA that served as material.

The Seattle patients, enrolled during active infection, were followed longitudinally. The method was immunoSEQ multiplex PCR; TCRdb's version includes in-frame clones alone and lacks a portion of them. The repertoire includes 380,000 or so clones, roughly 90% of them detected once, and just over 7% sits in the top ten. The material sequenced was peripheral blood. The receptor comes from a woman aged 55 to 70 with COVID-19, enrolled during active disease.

In nucleotides, the CDR3 is TGTGCCACCAGCAGGACAGGGAAGGATACGCAGTATTTT. Amino acid sequence: CATSRTGKDTQYF. This chain joins TRBV15 and TRBJ2-3, with 7 bases fitting TRBD1. Germline assignment: CDR1 LNHNV and CDR2 YYDKDF (reference sequence). There are 13 residues in the CDR3. V trimming: 3 bases; J trimming: 6 bases; junction bases outside the gene matches: 3.